These 21 T cell receptor beta chains originate from one sample sequenced in a study of a mutant IDH1 vaccine in newly diagnosed glioma. Sequencing was performed with immunoSEQ multiplex PCR; in TCRdb, only in-frame clones are kept and a portion is missing. The top ten hold roughly 0.58% of the sample, which has roughly 99,000 clones, about 90% seen once. As for time point: baseline, week 1 (first vaccination visit). The sample's treatment: pre-vaccination baseline after standard-of-care therapy. The source material was PBMCs, sampled from a glioma patient treated with radiotherapy, temozolomide or both. The receptor source for this set is a woman aged 45-60 years with glioma.

The J gene is TRBJ2-5, the V gene TRBV5-6; D is possibly TRBD2 (7 bases). Germline CDR1 reads SGHDT; CDR2 reads YYEEEE. V was cut by 4 bases and J by 6 bases, with 16 bases left in between. The CDR3 runs to 14 residues. For the CDR3, the DNA is TGTGCCAGCAGCCTTGGGAGGGGGGCAAAGACCCAGTACTTC. The encoded protein is CASSLGRGAKTQYF.

The chain carries TRBV5-1 and TRBJ2-6, with D perhaps matching TRBD2 (6 bases). The CDR3 loop spans 16 amino acids. The V gene lost 3 bases and the J gene lost 0 bases, with 10 bases spanning the gap. The V gene's germline CDR1 is SGHRS and CDR2 YFSETQ. The CDR3 DNA reads TGCGCCAGCAGCTCGGGACTTATCTCTGGGGCCAACGTCCTGACTTTC. Translated, it gives CASSSGLISGANVLTF.

Written as DNA, the CDR3 is TGTGCCAGCACCCAACCGGGACAGGGGGAGGATACGCAGTATTTT. This translates into CASTQPGQGEDTQYF. V is TRBV6-1 and J is TRBJ2-3, with TRBD1 matching 11 bases. CDR3 size: 15 residues. Germline-derived CDR1 and CDR2 are MNHNS and SASEGT. V trimming: 7 bases; J trimming: 6 bases; junction bases outside the gene matches: 9.

The chain recombines TRBV2 with TRBJ2-7; 8 bases are a match to TRBD2. CDR3 length: 14 amino acids. From germline, CDR1 is SNHLY and CDR2 FYNNEI. J was trimmed by 5 bases and V by 4 bases; bases with no gene match: 7. CDR3 DNA: TGTGCCAGCAGTGTAGTTAGCGGGACCGACGAGCAGTACTTC. Encoded protein: CASSVVSGTDEQYF. The variable domain in full, with the rest retrieved from reference TRBV2 and TRBJ2-7, is EPEVTQTPSHQVTQMGQEVILRCVPISNHLYFYWYRQILGQKVEFLVSFYNNEISEKSEIFDDQFSVERPDGSNFTLKIRSTKLEDSAMYFCASSVVSGTDEQYFGPGTRLTVT.

The chain is built from TRBV28 and TRBJ2-1, with a possible D match to TRBD2 (5 bases). The germline V and J ends were trimmed by 4 bases and 6 bases, with 7 bases remaining between them. Looked up from germline, CDR1 is MDHEN and CDR2 is SYDVKM. This CDR3 has 12 residues. CDR3: CASSSDSNEQFF. DNA for the CDR3: TGTGCCAGCAGTTCGGACTCCAATGAGCAGTTCTTC.

The gene calls are TRBV10-1 and TRBJ1-1, with 11 bases lining up with TRBD1. The V gene's germline CDR1 is WNHNN and CDR2 SYGVQD (reference sequence). V shed 5 bases, J shed 1 base, and the junction held 6 bases outside the gene matches. CDR3 size: 16 residues. CDR3 bases: TGCGCCAGCAGTTTGGACAGGGGGCTTGGGAACACTGAAGCTTTCTTT. It encodes CASSLDRGLGNTEAFF.

The genes are TRBV5-6 and TRBJ2-7; possibly TRBD2 for D (6 bases). From germline, CDR1 is SGHDT and CDR2 YYEEEE. The V end lost 6 bases, the J end lost 6 bases, and 10 bases lay between the germline ends. The CDR3 runs to 11 residues. CDR3 in DNA: TGTGCCAGCACCCTGGGGGGCGAGCAGTACTTC. Translating gives CASTLGGEQYF.

The chain is built from TRBV4-2 and TRBJ1-2, with D unclear. CDR1 LGHNA and CDR2 YNFKEQ come from the germline V gene. Trimming took off 0 bases at V and 7 bases at J, with 15 bases between the two ends. This CDR3 is 15 amino acids long. The CDR3 here is CASSQDRAAPRGYTF. As DNA, the CDR3 is TGTGCCAGCAGCCAAGATAGGGCGGCGCCCCGTGGCTACACCTTC.

The V call is TRBV4-1, the J call TRBJ2-2; 10 bases map to TRBD1. After removal of 2 bases from V and 6 bases from J, the junction contained 12 bases not matched to a gene. The CDR3 sequence is 18 residues long. From germline, CDR1 is MGHRA and CDR2 YSYEKL. The CDR3 coding sequence is TGCGCCAGCAGCCAATCTTCACTTCGACAGGGGGCCTCCGGGGAGCTGTTTTTT. Translation gives CASSQSSLRQGASGELFF.

V and J are TRBV11-3 and TRBJ2-2; D possibly corresponds to TRBD1 (5 bases). Germline lookup yields CDR1 SGHNT and CDR2 YENEEA. The CDR3 covers 16 residues. V lost 0 bases and J 1 base, leaving 9 bases between the germline ends. This CDR3 reads CASSLDTGMNTGELFF. For the CDR3, the DNA is TGTGCCAGCAGCTTAGATACAGGAATGAACACCGGGGAGCTGTTTTTT.

This chain connects TRBV6-1 to TRBJ1-5, with D tentatively TRBD1 (6 bases). The germline CDR1 and CDR2 sequences are MNHNS and SASEGT. This CDR3 is 15 amino acids long. V lost 6 bases, J lost 3 bases, and 15 bases lay in between. Here the CDR3 DNA reads TGTGCCAGCAGAGACCCAACAGGGTCCAATCAGCCCCAGCATTTT. Translating it yields CASRDPTGSNQPQHF.

V and J are TRBV6-5 and TRBJ1-6; the match to TRBD1 covers 7 bases. After removal of 5 bases from V and 8 bases from J, the junction contained 3 bases not matched to a gene. CDR3 length: 13 residues. Germline V gives CDR1 MNHEY, CDR2 SVGAGI. The CDR3 nucleotides are TGTGCCAGCAGTATAGACAGGGATTCACCCCTCCACTTT. Its translation is CASSIDRDSPLHF.

The chain couples TRBV27 to TRBJ2-7; the match to TRBD1 covers 8 bases. Germline-derived CDR1 and CDR2 are MNHEY and SMNVEV (reference sequence). After removal of 6 bases from V and 1 base from J, the junction contained 23 bases not matched to a gene. The CDR3 extends over 20 amino acids. The CDR3 DNA sequence: TGTGCCAGCAGGGCTAAAGGACCGATCGACAGGGGCCAAAAGTCCTACGAGCAGTACTTC. Residues: CASRAKGPIDRGQKSYEQYF.

This clone has more than one count but fewer than ten. This chain uses TRBV27 with TRBJ2-1; D is uncertain. The CDR3 loop spans 13 amino acids. V was cut by 3 bases and J by 9 bases, with 12 bases left in between. Germline V gene sequence: CDR1 MNHEY, CDR2 SMNVEV (reference sequence). This chain's CDR3 is CASSFERATEQFF. For the CDR3, the DNA is TGTGCCAGCAGTTTTGAAAGGGCCACTGAGCAGTTCTTC.

The chain joins TRBV5-4 to TRBJ1-2; possible D gene TRBD1, 5 bases. V was clipped by 6 bases and J by 2 bases, with 17 bases between them. Germline V gives CDR1 SGHNT, CDR2 YYREEE (reference sequence). The CDR3 has 15 residues. CDR3 region: CASTPSAGGNYGYTF. In DNA, the CDR3 is TGTGCCAGCACACCCTCAGCGGGGGGGAACTATGGCTACACCTTC.

The chain uses TRBV7-9 and TRBJ2-5; D is perhaps TRBD2 (6 bases). CDR3 size: 13 residues. V was shortened by 10 bases and J by 2 bases, with 14 bases between the two germline ends. CDR1 is SEHNR and CDR2 is FQNEAQ in the germline V gene (reference sequence). The CDR3 region has the DNA TGTGCCATCTCAGGGACTCCTCAAGAGACCCAGTACTTC. Its translation: CAISGTPQETQYF.

The DNA of the CDR3 is TGTGCCAGCAGCTTAGGCCCGTATGGCTACACCTTC. Its protein product is CASSLGPYGYTF. The chain combines TRBV11-2 with TRBJ1-2; D remains unclear. Trimming removed 1 base at V and 5 bases at J, with 5 bases between. CDR1 and CDR2 from the germline V gene are SGHAT and FQNNGV. The CDR3 loop spans 12 amino acids.

A single count supports this clone. The chain uses TRBV27 and TRBJ2-3, with D tentatively TRBD2 (6 bases). The CDR3 contains 16 residues. Germline V gives CDR1 MNHEY, CDR2 SMNVEV (reference sequence). V was pared by 4 bases and J by 1 base, with 15 bases between. The CDR3 sequence: CASSSTAGWGTDTQYF. The CDR3 DNA sequence: TGTGCCAGCAGTTCAACGGCGGGGTGGGGCACAGATACGCAGTATTTT.

The chain joins TRBV7-9 to TRBJ1-1; D gene ambiguous. Trimming cost V 0 bases and J 4 bases, with 12 bases left between them. The germline CDR1 and CDR2 sequences are SEHNR and FQNEAQ (reference sequence). This CDR3 contains 15 residues. The CDR3 protein is CASSLAYKSGTEAFF. The CDR3 DNA reads as TGTGCCAGCAGCTTAGCGTACAAAAGCGGCACTGAAGCTTTCTTT.

This chain links TRBV5-1 with TRBJ1-2; D perhaps matches TRBD1 (6 bases). The V gene's germline CDR1 is SGHRS and CDR2 YFSETQ. The CDR3 spans 16 residues. The V gene lost 7 bases and the J gene lost 4 bases, with 23 bases spanning the gap. CDR3 in DNA: TGCGCCAGCGCCCTGACCCCTGAACAGGGAACCTATGGCTACACCTTC. It yields the protein CASALTPEQGTYGYTF.

The chain uses TRBV6-1 and TRBJ1-5, with 9 nucleotides matching TRBD1. The germline gives CDR1 MNHNS, CDR2 SASEGT. The CDR3 runs to 13 residues. J gave up 6 bases and V 10 bases, and 7 bases lay outside the gene matches. Here the CDR3 reads CATRTGGVQPQHF. CDR3 nucleotide sequence: TGTGCCACCCGAACAGGGGGCGTTCAGCCCCAGCATTTT.